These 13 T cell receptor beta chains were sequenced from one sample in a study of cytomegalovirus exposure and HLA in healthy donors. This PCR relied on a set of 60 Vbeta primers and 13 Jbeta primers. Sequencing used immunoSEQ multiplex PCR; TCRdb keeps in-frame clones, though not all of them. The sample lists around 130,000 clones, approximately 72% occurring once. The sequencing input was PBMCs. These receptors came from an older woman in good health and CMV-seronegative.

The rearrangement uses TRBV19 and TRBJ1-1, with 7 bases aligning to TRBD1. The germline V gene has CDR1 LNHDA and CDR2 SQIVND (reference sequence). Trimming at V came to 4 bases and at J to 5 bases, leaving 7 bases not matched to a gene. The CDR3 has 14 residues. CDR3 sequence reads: CASSNRGGTTEAFF. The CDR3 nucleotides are TGTGCCAGTAGTAACAGGGGCGGGACAACTGAAGCTTTCTTT.

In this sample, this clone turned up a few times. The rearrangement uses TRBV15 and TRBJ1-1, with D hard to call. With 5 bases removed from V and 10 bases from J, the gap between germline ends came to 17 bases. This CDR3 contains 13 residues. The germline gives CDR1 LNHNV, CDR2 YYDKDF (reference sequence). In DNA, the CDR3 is TGTGCCACCAGCCCCGGTGGTGCGCGGGGAGCTTTCTTT. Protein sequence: CATSPGGARGAFF.

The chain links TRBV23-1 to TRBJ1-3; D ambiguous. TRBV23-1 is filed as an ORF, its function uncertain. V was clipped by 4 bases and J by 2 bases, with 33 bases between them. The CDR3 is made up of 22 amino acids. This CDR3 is CASSRNPNTVQDETRAGNTIYF. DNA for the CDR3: TGCGCCAGCAGTCGAAACCCGAACACGGTCCAAGACGAGACAAGAGCTGGAAACACCATATATTTT.

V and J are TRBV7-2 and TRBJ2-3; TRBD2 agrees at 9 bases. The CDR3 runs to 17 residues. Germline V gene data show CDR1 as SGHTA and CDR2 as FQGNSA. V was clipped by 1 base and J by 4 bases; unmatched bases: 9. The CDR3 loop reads CASSLGVGRGGADTQYF. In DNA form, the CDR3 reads TGTGCCAGCAGCTTAGGTGTAGGGCGGGGGGGCGCAGATACGCAGTATTTT. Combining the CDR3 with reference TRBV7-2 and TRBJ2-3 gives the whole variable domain GAGVSQSPSNKVTEKGKDVELRCDPISGHTALYWYRQSLGQGLEFLIYFQGNSAPDKSGLPSDRFSAERTGGSVSTLTIQRTQQEDSAVYLCASSLGVGRGGADTQYFGPGTRLTVL.

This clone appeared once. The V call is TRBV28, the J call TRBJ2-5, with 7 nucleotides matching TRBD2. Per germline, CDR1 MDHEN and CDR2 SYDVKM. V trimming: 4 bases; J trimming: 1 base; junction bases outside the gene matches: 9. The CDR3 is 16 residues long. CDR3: CASSSFSGLTQETQYF. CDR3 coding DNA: TGTGCCAGCAGTTCTTTTAGCGGGCTAACCCAAGAGACCCAGTACTTC.

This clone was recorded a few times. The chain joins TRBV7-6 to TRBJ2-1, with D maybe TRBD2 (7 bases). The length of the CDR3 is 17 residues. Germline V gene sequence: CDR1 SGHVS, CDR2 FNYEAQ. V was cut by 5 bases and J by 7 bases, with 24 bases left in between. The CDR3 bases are TGTGCCAGCAGCGTAGGGGGGGGGCGTTCGGTCCGGAATGAGCAGTTCTTC. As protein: CASSVGGGRSVRNEQFF.

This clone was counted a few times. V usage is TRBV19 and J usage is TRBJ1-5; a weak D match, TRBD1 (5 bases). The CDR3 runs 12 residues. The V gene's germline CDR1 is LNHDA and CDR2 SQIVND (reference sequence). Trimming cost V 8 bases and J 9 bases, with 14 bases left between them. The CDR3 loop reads CASGWGDRPQHF. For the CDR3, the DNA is TGTGCCAGTGGGTGGGGGGATCGGCCCCAGCATTTT.

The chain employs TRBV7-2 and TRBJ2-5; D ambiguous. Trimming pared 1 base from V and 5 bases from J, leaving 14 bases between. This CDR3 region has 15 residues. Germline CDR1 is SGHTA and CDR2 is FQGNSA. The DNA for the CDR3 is TGTGCCAGCAGCTTAGGGGCAGGCCCGGTGGAGACCCAGTACTTC. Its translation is CASSLGAGPVETQYF.

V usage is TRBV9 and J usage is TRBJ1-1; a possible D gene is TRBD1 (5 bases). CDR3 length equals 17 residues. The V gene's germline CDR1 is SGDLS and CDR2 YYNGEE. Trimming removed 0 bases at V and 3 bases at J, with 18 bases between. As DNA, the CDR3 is TGTGCCAGCAGCGTAGGTGTTGGCGGGGCTCAGGACACTGAAGCTTTCTTT. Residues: CASSVGVGGAQDTEAFF.

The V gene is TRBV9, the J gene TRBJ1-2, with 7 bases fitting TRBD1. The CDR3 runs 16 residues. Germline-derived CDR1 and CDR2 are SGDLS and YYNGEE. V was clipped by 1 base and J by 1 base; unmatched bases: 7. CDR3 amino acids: CASSVMGTAINYGYTF. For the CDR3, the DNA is TGTGCCAGCAGCGTAATGGGGACAGCAATTAACTATGGCTACACCTTC. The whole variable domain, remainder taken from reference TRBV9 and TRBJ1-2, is DSGVTQTPKHLITATGQRVTLRCSPRSGDLSVYWYQQSLDQGLQFLIQYYNGEERAKGNILERFSAQQFPDLHSELNLSSLELGDSALYFCASSVMGTAINYGYTFGSGTRLTVV.

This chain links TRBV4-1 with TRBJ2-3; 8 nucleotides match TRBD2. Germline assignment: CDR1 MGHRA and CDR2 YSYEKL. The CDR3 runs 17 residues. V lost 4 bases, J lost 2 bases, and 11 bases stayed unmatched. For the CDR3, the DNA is TGCGCCAGCAGCCGGGCGGGCAATAGCGGGGACACAGATACGCAGTATTTT. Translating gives CASSRAGNSGDTDTQYF.

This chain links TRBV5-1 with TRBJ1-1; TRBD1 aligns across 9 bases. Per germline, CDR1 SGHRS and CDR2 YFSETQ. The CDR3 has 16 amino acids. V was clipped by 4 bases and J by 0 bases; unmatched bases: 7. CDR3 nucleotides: TGCGCCAGCAGCCATACAGGGGGCACCATGAACACTGAAGCTTTCTTT. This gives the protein CASSHTGGTMNTEAFF.

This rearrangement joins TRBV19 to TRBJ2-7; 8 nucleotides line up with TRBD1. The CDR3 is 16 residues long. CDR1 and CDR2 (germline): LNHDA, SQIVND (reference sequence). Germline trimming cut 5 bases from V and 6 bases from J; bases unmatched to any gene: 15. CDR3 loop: CASSPSGTGFLGEQYF. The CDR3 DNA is TGTGCCAGTAGTCCGTCAGGGACAGGATTCTTAGGCGAGCAGTACTTC.